Presented here are 32 T cell receptor beta chains from one specimen sequenced in a study of T cell changes during pregnancy in multiple sclerosis. TCRdb keeps only in-frame clones here, not all; method: immunoSEQ multiplex PCR. This table holds more than 55,000 clones, about nine tenths found once. This material consisted of CD4+ T cells from peripheral blood mononuclear cells, taken in the third trimester of pregnancy. These receptors were obtained from a female donor with multiple sclerosis, enrolled in a pregnancy study.

The CDR3 DNA reads TGCGCCAGCAAACTAAGACTAGCGGGAGGAAACACCGGGGAGCTGTTTTTT. It encodes CASKLRLAGGNTGELFF. V usage is TRBV5-1 and J usage is TRBJ2-2; 13 nucleotides align to TRBD2. The CDR3 extends over 17 amino acids. The J segment lost 2 bases and the V segment lost 6 bases, leaving 7 bases of the junction unmatched. Per the germline V gene, CDR1 is SGHRS and CDR2 is YFSETQ.

This sequence joins TRBV7-2 and TRBJ1-1; D possibly corresponds to TRBD1 (6 bases). The CDR3 runs to 16 residues. V was cut by 4 bases and J by 6 bases, with 21 bases left in between. The germline V gene has CDR1 SGHTA and CDR2 FQGNSA. Here the CDR3 reads CASSSRRGAGGPEAFF. In DNA form, the CDR3 reads TGTGCCAGCAGCTCCCGTCGAGGGGCGGGGGGCCCTGAAGCTTTCTTT. Together with reference TRBV7-2 and TRBJ1-1, the CDR3 gives the full variable domain: GAGVSQSPSNKVTEKGKDVELRCDPISGHTALYWYRQSLGQGLEFLIYFQGNSAPDKSGLPSDRFSAERTGGSVSTLTIQRTQQEDSAVYLCASSSRRGAGGPEAFFGQGTRLTVV.

The chain has TRBV19 and TRBJ1-1; 9 nucleotides agree with TRBD1. This CDR3 region has 14 residues. Trimming took 5 bases from V and 6 from J; bases not matched to a gene: 7. Germline V gene lookup returns CDR1 LNHDA and CDR2 SQIVND (reference sequence). The CDR3 protein is CASSYGWTGAEAFF. The CDR3 DNA is TGTGCCAGTAGTTATGGGTGGACAGGGGCTGAAGCTTTCTTT.

The table lists this clone with a count of one. V gene TRBV10-3 combines with J gene TRBJ2-2; D perhaps matches TRBD1 (5 bases). The CDR3 has 12 residues. Germline loops: CDR1 ENHRY, CDR2 SYGVKD. V gave up 11 bases and J gave up 4 bases, with 11 bases separating them. CDR3 nucleotides: TGTGCCGCAGGGTTGCGCACCGGGGAGCTGTTTTTT. This encodes CAAGLRTGELFF.

This chain joins TRBV5-8 and TRBJ1-4; no firm D call. The CDR3 contains 15 residues. Trimming shortened V by 1 base and J by 4 bases, and 11 bases separated the two germline ends. CDR1 and CDR2 from the germline V gene are SGHTS and YDEGEE. The CDR3 region is CASSLLAGDNEKLFF. The CDR3 nucleotides read TGTGCCAGCAGCTTGTTGGCCGGGGATAATGAAAAACTGTTTTTT.

The CDR3 DNA reads TGTGCCAGCAGCTTGTTGAGTTTGGGGGCGACCCAAGAGACCCAGTACTTC. Amino acid sequence: CASSLLSLGATQETQYF. V usage is TRBV5-6 and J usage is TRBJ2-5; D may be TRBD1 (6 bases). The CDR3 is 17 amino acids. With 1 base removed from V and 1 base from J, the gap between germline ends came to 17 bases. CDR1 and CDR2 from the germline V gene are SGHDT and YYEEEE.

The rearrangement uses TRBV7-2 and TRBJ1-2, with 11 positions matching TRBD1. Germline V lookup: CDR1 SGHTA, CDR2 FQGNSA. The CDR3 contains 14 residues. V was clipped by 4 bases and J by 8 bases; unmatched bases: 6. The DNA of the CDR3 is TGTGCCAGCAGCTCCCGGACAGGGGGCGCGGGCTACACCTTC. Its translation: CASSSRTGGAGYTF.

V usage is TRBV6-5 and J usage is TRBJ2-3, with 9 nucleotides matching TRBD1. Germline assignment: CDR1 MNHEY and CDR2 SVGAGI. V was pared by 6 bases and J by 3 bases, with 7 bases of the junction left unmatched. The CDR3 totals 15 residues. The chain's CDR3 is CASSTQGARTDTQYF. The CDR3 DNA sequence: TGTGCCAGCAGCACACAGGGGGCGAGGACAGATACGCAGTATTTT.

The chain carries TRBV28 and TRBJ1-5; the D gene is possibly TRBD1 (6 bases). With 8 bases removed from V and 0 bases from J, the gap between germline ends came to 14 bases. The CDR3 spans 15 residues. Per the germline V gene, CDR1 is MDHEN and CDR2 is SYDVKM. The CDR3 coding sequence is TGTGCCAGCGGGACACAGGGATATAGCAATCAGCCCCAGCATTTT. Protein sequence: CASGTQGYSNQPQHF.

This chain connects TRBV7-2 to TRBJ1-1, with D hard to call. Germline CDR1 and CDR2: SGHTA and FQGNSA. The CDR3 runs to 13 residues. V was trimmed by 5 bases and J by 1 base, leaving 8 bases between them. The CDR3 nucleotides read TGTGCCAGCAGCCTTCACAGGAACACTGAAGCTTTCTTT. This encodes CASSLHRNTEAFF.

The chain joins TRBV11-2 to TRBJ2-7; possibly TRBD2 for D (5 bases). This CDR3 is 14 amino acids long. V lost 1 base and J 7 bases, leaving 14 bases between the germline ends. From germline, CDR1 is SGHAT and CDR2 FQNNGV. CDR3 in DNA: TGTGCCAGCAGCTTAGGTCCGGGATCGGGGGAGCAGTACTTC. It codes for CASSLGPGSGEQYF.

This chain uses TRBV6-1 with TRBJ1-5; D is unclear. Germline V gives CDR1 MNHNS, CDR2 SASEGT. The CDR3 length is 14 residues. The V gene lost 2 bases and the J gene lost 7 bases, with 12 bases spanning the gap. The CDR3 DNA follows: TGTGCCAGCAGTGAACCTCAGGACTGGCAGCCCCAGCATTTT. It codes for CASSEPQDWQPQHF.

The chain couples TRBV5-4 to TRBJ2-1, with 12 positions matching TRBD2. V gave up 4 bases and J gave up 0 bases; unmatched junction bases: 5. The CDR3 runs to 17 residues. Germline CDR1 reads SGHNT; CDR2 reads YYREEE (reference sequence). CDR3 sequence: CASSTATSGSSYNEQFF. As DNA, the CDR3 is TGTGCCAGCAGCACCGCGACTAGCGGGAGCTCCTACAATGAGCAGTTCTTC.

The rearrangement links TRBV7-9 to TRBJ2-7, with 8 bases identical to TRBD1. V dropped 5 bases and J dropped 5; count of bases not matched to a gene: 8. Germline V gives CDR1 SEHNR, CDR2 FQNEAQ (reference sequence). This CDR3 is 14 amino acids long. The CDR3 bases are TGTGCCAGCAGCCCGTCGACAGGGGCGAACGAGCAGTACTTC. As protein: CASSPSTGANEQYF.

J is TRBJ1-4 and V is TRBV25-1; D remains unclear. The germline gives CDR1 MGHDK, CDR2 SYGVNS. The CDR3 is made up of 15 amino acids. Deletions cut 1 base from V and 3 bases from J, with 9 bases between. For the CDR3, the DNA is TGTGCCAGCAGTGAATTAATGTCAGCTAATGAAAAACTGTTTTTT. As protein: CASSELMSANEKLFF.

J is TRBJ2-5 and V is TRBV18; D is unclear. Germline V gene data show CDR1 as KGHSH and CDR2 as LQKENI. V lost 0 bases to trimming and J lost 2 bases, with 7 bases between them. This CDR3 is 14 amino acids long. Written as DNA, the CDR3 is TGTGCCAGCTCACCACCAAACTCTCAAGAGACCCAGTACTTC. Translation: CASSPPNSQETQYF.

The rearrangement joins TRBV29-1 to TRBJ2-3; 10 bases map to TRBD2. Germline V gene lookup returns CDR1 SQVTM and CDR2 ANQGSEA. This CDR3 region has 14 residues. The ends lost 7 bases at V and 4 bases at J; junction bases unmatched: 8. The CDR3 region is CSAVSGGAPDTQYF. The CDR3 DNA is TGCAGCGCCGTGAGCGGGGGGGCCCCAGATACGCAGTATTTT.

J is TRBJ1-2 and V is TRBV18, with 8 nucleotides matching TRBD1. CDR1 and CDR2 (germline): KGHSH, LQKENI. The CDR3 runs to 14 residues. Germline trimming cut 2 bases from V and 8 bases from J; bases unmatched to any gene: 7. Here the CDR3 reads CASSPSQGAEGYTF. In DNA form, the CDR3 reads TGTGCCAGCTCACCATCCCAGGGGGCTGAGGGCTACACCTTC.

The chain is built from TRBV11-2 and TRBJ1-4, with D possibly matching TRBD1 (5 bases). The V and J ends lost 4 bases and 0 bases respectively, with 9 bases between them. CDR3 length: 15 residues. CDR1 is SGHAT and CDR2 is FQNNGV in the germline V gene. Here the CDR3 DNA reads TGTGCCAGCAGCTCGCAGGGCGCAACTAATGAAAAACTGTTTTTT. Protein sequence: CASSSQGATNEKLFF.

The V and J genes are TRBV19 and TRBJ2-5; TRBD1 matches at 9 bases. V gave up 4 bases and J gave up 5 bases; unmatched junction bases: 8. The CDR3 has 15 residues. CDR1 is LNHDA, CDR2 SQIVND, per germline (reference sequence). The CDR3: CASSTIGTGRETQYF. The CDR3 coding sequence is TGTGCCAGTAGTACGATAGGGACAGGGAGGGAGACCCAGTACTTC.

The V and J genes are TRBV5-1 and TRBJ2-3; the match to TRBD2 covers 11 bases. The germline V gene has CDR1 SGHRS and CDR2 YFSETQ. With V trimmed by 4 bases and J by 2 bases, 6 bases remained unmatched. This CDR3 region has 16 residues. In DNA, the CDR3 is TGCGCCAGCAGCACCTTAGCGGGGGGGAACACAGATACGCAGTATTTT. Its protein is CASSTLAGGNTDTQYF.

CDR3 protein: CAWSTGEGETQYF. The CDR3 nucleotides are TGTGCCTGGAGTACAGGGGAAGGTGAGACCCAGTACTTC. V and J are TRBV30 and TRBJ2-5, with 7 bases lining up with TRBD1. Germline CDR1 and CDR2: GTSNPN and SVGIG (reference sequence). This CDR3 spans 13 amino acids. Unmatched junction bases numbered 5, after V lost 2 bases and J lost 5 bases.

This chain joins TRBV30 and TRBJ2-3; 10 bases fit TRBD1. Germline lookup yields CDR1 GTSNPN and CDR2 SVGIG (reference sequence). There are 15 residues in the CDR3. J gave up 3 bases and V 1 base, and 4 bases lay outside the gene matches. For the CDR3, the DNA is TGTGCCTGGAGTGGGTTGGGACAGGGGACAGATACGCAGTATTTT. It codes for CAWSGLGQGTDTQYF.

The V gene is TRBV28, the J gene TRBJ1-1, with D possibly matching TRBD1 (6 bases). Germline loops: CDR1 MDHEN, CDR2 SYDVKM. The CDR3 is 23 amino acids. Deletions cut 6 bases from V and 0 bases from J, with 38 bases between. In nucleotides, the CDR3 is TGTGCCAGCAGAGAACAAGTGGGGAAAGGGCTTTATCAGGGGAACCACATGAACACTGAAGCTTTCTTT. This gives the protein CASREQVGKGLYQGNHMNTEAFF.

The table lists this clone with a count of one. V usage is TRBV28 and J usage is TRBJ1-1, with D tentatively TRBD1 (5 bases). V lost 6 bases and J 4 bases, leaving 12 bases between the germline ends. This CDR3 contains 13 residues. Germline CDR1 reads MDHEN; CDR2 reads SYDVKM. The CDR3 reads CASSNRLSTEAFF. The DNA of the CDR3 is TGTGCCAGCAGCAACAGGTTGTCCACTGAAGCTTTCTTT.

The CDR3 nucleotides are TGCGCCAGCAGTGACCAAACGAACACCGGGGAGCTGTTTTTT. Amino acid sequence: CASSDQTNTGELFF. This sequence joins TRBV10-1 and TRBJ2-2; D not certain. V was pared by 3 bases and J by 0 bases, with 5 bases between. Germline V gives CDR1 WNHNN, CDR2 SYGVQD (reference sequence). The length of the CDR3 is 14 residues.

This clone was observed a handful of times. The chain is built from TRBV5-6 and TRBJ1-3; D perhaps matches TRBD1 (5 bases). The CDR3 is 14 amino acids. The V end lost 3 bases, the J end lost 3 bases, and 10 bases lay between the germline ends. Germline loops: CDR1 SGHDT, CDR2 YYEEEE. The CDR3 is CASSSPGGGNTIYF. The CDR3 bases are TGTGCCAGCAGCTCCCCCGGGGGTGGAAACACCATATATTTT.

Only one count was recorded for this clone. The chain recombines TRBV7-9 with TRBJ1-2, with D tentatively TRBD1 (6 bases). The V end was cut by 2 bases, the J end by 4 bases, with 8 bases between. The CDR3 is 13 amino acids. Germline lookup yields CDR1 SEHNR and CDR2 FQNEAQ (reference sequence). The CDR3 DNA reads TGTGCCAGCAGCTTACAGGGGTCCTATGGCTACACCTTC. It specifies CASSLQGSYGYTF.

The rearrangement joins TRBV5-1 to TRBJ2-7; TRBD2 matches at 12 bases. The trim removed 1 base at V and 0 bases at J, leaving 2 bases unmatched. CDR3 size: 16 residues. CDR1 and CDR2 (germline): SGHRS, YFSETQ. The CDR3 sequence: CASSLSLAGGSYEQYF. DNA of the CDR3: TGCGCCAGCAGCTTGTCACTAGCGGGAGGCTCCTACGAGCAGTACTTC.

The chain joins TRBV11-2 to TRBJ2-3, with D possibly TRBD2 on 7 matching bases. This CDR3 contains 13 residues. Per the germline V gene, CDR1 is SGHAT and CDR2 is FQNNGV. V was clipped by 2 bases and J by 6 bases, with 9 bases between them. This CDR3 is CASSLRGADTQYF. CDR3 nucleotide sequence: TGTGCCAGCAGCTTACGGGGGGCGGATACGCAGTATTTT.

The J gene is TRBJ2-7, the V gene TRBV5-8; 7 bases match TRBD2. With 5 bases clipped from V and 7 bases from J, the junction kept 9 bases outside the gene matches. Germline V gives CDR1 SGHTS, CDR2 YDEGEE. The CDR3 has 13 residues. The DNA for the CDR3 is TGTGCCAGCAGTTTTTGGGAGGGGACTGAGCAGTACTTC. This codes for CASSFWEGTEQYF.

V gene TRBV29-1 combines with J gene TRBJ1-2; perhaps TRBD1 as D (6 bases). Per germline, CDR1 SQVTM and CDR2 ANQGSEA. Trimming removed 3 bases at V and 8 bases at J, with 13 bases between. This CDR3 is 12 amino acids long. The CDR3 loop reads CSVDIRGSGYTF. The CDR3 DNA reads TGCAGCGTTGATATCAGGGGTTCCGGCTACACCTTC.